The rows below give T cell receptor beta chains drawn from one sample of a study of CD8 T cells in Susac syndrome. TCRdb reanalysed the immunoSEQ multiplex PCR reads using MiXCR and keeps one entry per CDR3 protein. The sample records fewer than 85,000 distinct CDR3 sequences, approximately 95% being singletons. Input material: CD8+ T cells from PBMCs. These receptors all stem from a human donor with Susac syndrome. The CDR3 runs from the conserved cysteine through the conserved F or W. D genes are given only for firm matches. Only some rows state a clone size, as once, few, many or a class for expanded clones.

V	D	size	J	DNA	CDR3
TRBV30	.	.	TRBJ2-1	TGTGCCTGGGCGTGGGGCGGGACTCAGTTCTTC	CAWAWGGTQFF
TRBV7-8	TRBD2	.	TRBJ2-4	TGTGCCAGCAGCTTCCAGCGGGAGGGAGGTCCGGCCAAAAACATTCAGTACTTC	CASSFQREGGPAKNIQYF
TRBV7-2	.	.	TRBJ2-7	TGTGCCAGCAGTTGGGACAACCGGTACGAGCAGTACTTC	CASSWDNRYEQYF
TRBV7-9	.	once	TRBJ2-7	TGTGCCAGCAGCTTAGATCAGGAATATAGCTACGAGCAGTACTTC	CASSLDQEYSYEQYF
TRBV15	TRBD2	.	TRBJ2-1	TGTGCCACCAGCAGAGAACTAGCGGGCATATACAATGAGCAGTTCTTC	CATSRELAGIYNEQFF
TRBV9	.	.	TRBJ2-3	TGTGCCAGCAGCGCCCCCCAGGGGACAGATACGCAGTATTTT	CASSAPQGTDTQYF
TRBV7-3	.	.	TRBJ2-7	TGTGCCAGCAGCCCCTCAGGCGGTAGCTCCTACGAGCAGTACTTC	CASSPSGGSSYEQYF
TRBV27	.	.	TRBJ1-1	TGTGCCAGCAGTTTCGACCCCGGGGCTGAAGCTTTCTTT	CASSFDPGAEAFF
TRBV9	.	.	TRBJ2-2	TGTGCCAGCAGCGTAGGGCGTAATGGCCGGAGCACCGGGGAGCTGTTTTTT	CASSVGRNGRSTGELFF
TRBV5-1	TRBD2	.	TRBJ2-5	TGCGCCAGCAGCTTGGATAAGGCGGGAGGGCCGACAGAGACCCAGTACTTC	CASSLDKAGGPTETQYF
TRBV2	TRBD2	.	TRBJ2-6	TGTGCCAGCTACTTGGGACTAGCCAACTCTGGGGCCAACGTCCTGACTTTC	CASYLGLANSGANVLTF
TRBV3-1	.	.	TRBJ2-1	TGTGCCAGCAGCCAAGATGTTGAGGCAGCGGATGAGCAGTTCTTC	CASSQDVEAADEQFF
TRBV30	.	.	TRBJ1-1	TGTGCCTGGAGTCTCCCCCACGGACAGTCCGAGGAAGCTTTCTTT	CAWSLPHGQSEEAFF
TRBV20-1	TRBD1	.	TRBJ1-2	TGCAGTGCCGCTGGACAGGGGGCGGATGGCTACACCTTC	CSAAGQGADGYTF
TRBV9	.	.	TRBJ2-5	TGTGCCAGCAGCGTAGGGTCAGGTCTAGAGACCCAGTACTTC	CASSVGSGLETQYF
TRBV29-1	TRBD1	.	TRBJ1-1	TGCAGCGACCTGCAACCGGGACAGGGAGGATGGAGTACTGAAGCTTTCTTT	CSDLQPGQGGWSTEAFF
TRBV9	.	.	TRBJ1-1	TGTGCCAGCAGCGTTGGTACAGGGCCCACTGAAGCTTTCTTT	CASSVGTGPTEAFF
TRBV14	TRBD2	once	TRBJ2-7	TGTGCCAGCAGCCAAGGGAGCGGGAGGGCCTCCTACGAGCAGTACTTC	CASSQGSGRASYEQYF
TRBV2	.	.	TRBJ2-1	TGTGCCAGTTCTCCGGGACCAAGCCAGTTCTTC	CASSPGPSQFF
TRBV6-5	.	.	TRBJ1-2	TGTGCCAGCAGTTACTCAGTCAGCAGAACCCCTAGGGCCTATGGCTACACCTTC	CASSYSVSRTPRAYGYTF
TRBV14	.	.	TRBJ2-5	TGTGCCAGCAGCCCCCGTGGGGGGCCCGAAGAGACCCAGTACTTC	CASSPRGGPEETQYF
TRBV7-8	.	.	TRBJ2-1	TGTGCCAGCAGCTTAGGGGGAGGCAGTGGCAATGAGCAGTTCTTC	CASSLGGGSGNEQFF